One sample yielded the 10 T cell receptor beta chains listed below, sequenced in a study of cytomegalovirus exposure and HLA in healthy donors. It was with 60 Vbeta and 13 Jbeta primers that the PCR ran. The data were produced by immunoSEQ multiplex PCR, yet TCRdb's version contains in-frame clones alone and is incomplete. In the table there are roughly 150,000 clones, more than 65% of which are singletons. Sequencing was done on a sample of PBMCs. Receptors originate from a man younger than 35 in good health and CMV-seropositive.

The chain couples TRBV27 to TRBJ2-3; D remains ambiguous. Trimming cost V 1 base and J 0 bases, with 11 bases left between them. The CDR3 extends over 16 amino acids. From germline, CDR1 is MNHEY and CDR2 SMNVEV (reference sequence). CDR3 residues: CASSLYLQTSTDTQYF. For the CDR3, the DNA is TGTGCCAGCAGTTTATACCTCCAGACTAGCACAGATACGCAGTATTTT.

The gene calls are TRBV19 and TRBJ1-2; 7 nucleotides align to TRBD1. J was trimmed by 1 base and V by 5 bases; bases with no gene match: 13. Germline V gives CDR1 LNHDA, CDR2 SQIVND (reference sequence). The CDR3 extends over 17 amino acids. The CDR3 spells CASSPQVDRVGNYGYTF. CDR3 coding DNA: TGTGCCAGTAGTCCCCAAGTAGACAGGGTTGGTAACTATGGCTACACCTTC.

The chain is built from TRBV14 and TRBJ2-1; TRBD2 matches 12 bases. Germline V CDR1 and CDR2: SGHDN, FVKESK. The CDR3 has 17 amino acids. V gave up 4 bases and J gave up 2 bases; unmatched junction bases: 6. CDR3 sequence: CASSPLAGGPTYNEQFF. CDR3 sequence (DNA): TGTGCCAGCAGCCCTCTAGCGGGAGGGCCAACCTACAATGAGCAGTTCTTC.

The chain couples TRBV18 to TRBJ2-7, with D perhaps TRBD2 (5 bases). CDR3 length: 13 amino acids. Trimming pared 6 bases from V and 3 bases from J, leaving 12 bases between. Per germline, CDR1 KGHSH and CDR2 LQKENI. The CDR3 protein is CASSGSGLYEQYV. CDR3 sequence (DNA): TGTGCCAGCTCGGGGTCAGGACTCTACGAGCAGTACGTC.

The rearrangement uses TRBV2 and TRBJ2-7, with D possibly being TRBD1 (6 bases). The CDR3 totals 12 residues. Germline CDR1 and CDR2: SNHLY and FYNNEI. Trimming left V 6 bases short and J 2 bases short, with 8 bases between. CDR3 DNA: TGTGCCAGCAGCCGACAGGCCTACGAGCAGTACGTC. The encoded protein is CASSRQAYEQYV.

The chain links TRBV18 to TRBJ2-6; 7 nucleotides match TRBD1. The CDR3 has 17 residues. Germline loops: CDR1 KGHSH, CDR2 LQKENI. V shed 3 bases and J 2 bases; nucleotides not matched to a gene: 7. The CDR3 region has the DNA TGTGCCAGCTCACCCGTAGGACAGGTTGCTGGGGCCAACGTCCTGACTTTC. This gives the protein CASSPVGQVAGANVLTF.

This sequence joins TRBV7-9 and TRBJ2-1; TRBD2 aligns across 9 bases. V shed 5 bases, J shed 6 bases, and the junction held 5 bases outside the gene matches. The germline CDR1 and CDR2 sequences are SEHNR and FQNEAQ (reference sequence). The length of the CDR3 is 14 residues. The CDR3 DNA reads as TGTGCCAGCAGCGGACCGGGACTAGCCAATGAGCAGTTCTTC. Translation: CASSGPGLANEQFF. Drawing the rest from reference TRBV7-9 and TRBJ2-1, the complete variable domain is DTGVSQNPRHKITKRGQNVTFRCDPISEHNRLYWYRQTLGQGPEFLTYFQNEAQLEKSRLLSDRFSAERPKGSFSTLEIQRTEQGDSAMYLCASSGPGLANEQFFGPGTRLTVL.

This clone was counted a few times. This rearrangement joins TRBV6-5 to TRBJ1-1, with TRBD1 identical over 9 bases. Germline V lookup: CDR1 MNHEY, CDR2 SVGAGI. This CDR3 is 16 amino acids long. J lost 1 base, V lost 4 bases, and 7 bases had no gene match. In DNA, the CDR3 is TGTGCCAGCAGTTTCTGGACAGGGGATAAGAACACTGAAGCTTTCTTT. Residues: CASSFWTGDKNTEAFF.

The chain couples TRBV5-1 to TRBJ2-5; the D is unclear. The CDR3 is 13 amino acids. Trimming took 1 base from V and 4 from J, leaving 8 bases between them. From germline, CDR1 is SGHRS and CDR2 YFSETQ. The CDR3 DNA follows: TGCGCCAGCAGCTTGACATTCCGAGAGACCCAGTACTTC. Amino acids: CASSLTFRETQYF.

By frequency in the sample, this clone is medium-sized. The chain uses TRBV5-1 and TRBJ2-6, with 11 bases aligning to TRBD1. V dropped 3 bases and J dropped 4; count of bases not matched to a gene: 3. This CDR3 contains 16 residues. The V gene's germline CDR1 is SGHRS and CDR2 YFSETQ. CDR3 residues: CASSWTGGGGANVLTF. In DNA, the CDR3 is TGCGCCAGCAGCTGGACAGGGGGCGGAGGGGCCAACGTCCTGACTTTC.